This paragraph covers one TCR beta chain sequence. Its antigen is as yet unknown. Time point reported: baseline pretreatment blood. Treatment of the sample: 15 Gy SBRT to primary tumor, nephrectomy 4 weeks later. The tumor was a clear cell renal cell carcinoma. This sample was taken from a study of radiation and T cells in renal cell carcinoma. In the study overall: Nephrectomy followed 15 Gy stereotactic body radiation by 4 weeks.

The table came from immunoSEQ multiplex PCR; TCRdb's copy has only in-frame clones and leaves some out. There are about 88,000 clones in the sample; approximately 86% occur only once, and approximately 7.9% lies in the top ten. Germline V gene sequence: CDR1 SGHRS, CDR2 YFSETQ. This CDR3 comprises 14 residues. V gave up 4 bases and J gave up 0 bases, with 8 bases separating them. Study outcomes and limitations: Top tumor clonotypes rose in blood 2 weeks post-radiation, then contracted.

The receptor's source is a man in his forties or fifties with renal cell carcinoma. V gene TRBV5-1 combines with J gene TRBJ2-1; D not resolved. This specimen consisted of blood, obtained from a patient whose treatment included radiotherapy and nephrectomy. CDR3 residues: CASSETRSYNEQFF. Written as DNA, the CDR3 is TGCGCCAGCAGCGAAACACGCTCCTACAATGAGCAGTTCTTC. The full variable domain, with the rest looked up from reference TRBV5-1 and TRBJ2-1, is KAGVTQTPRYLIKTRGQQVTLSCSPISGHRSVSWYQQTPGQGLQFLFEYFSETQRNKGNFPGRFSGRQFSNSRSEMNVSTLELGDSALYLCASSETRSYNEQFFGPGTRLTVL.